This TCR beta chain appears in the sequencing data of a study of blood T cell repertoires in COVID-19 (dated by TCRdb to between 2020 and 2021). General notes on the study: Collaborator samples came from the United States, Italy and Spain and covered acute and convalescent phases of COVID-19. The repertoires were released in a freely available public database meant as a resource for research on the immune response to SARS-CoV-2. The samples were drawn from the first 160 participants of the ongoing ImmuneRACE study and from 950 to 1,500 subjects provided by 6 global collaborators. The sample metadata nearly always contained a de-identified subject ID, COVID-19 status, age in years and sex. The dataset comprised deeply sampled blood TCRbeta repertoires from subjects exposed to, actively infected with, or recovered from COVID-19. The material from the prospective study consisted of cDNA or gDNA derived from T cells, B-cell-depleted T cells, or PBMCs. Where available, HLA class I and class II types were obtained from metadata supplied by the sample provider rather than from assay-based typing.

In regard to this clone: Its antigen remains undetermined. Qualities for individual bases were not recorded, and no much larger clone is one base off.

One collaborating source in Seattle enrolled patients during active infection and followed them longitudinally through the course of disease. Whole blood was collected in K2EDTA tubes by collaborating institutions according to the institutions' own protocols. For TCRbeta analysis, collaborators shipped samples in one of three forms: frozen whole blood, isolated PBMCs, or DNA extracted from either of those sample types. From the cysteine up to the phenylalanine, the CDR3 has a length of 14 residues. Left in the record is the CDR3 DNA by itself, 42 bases read in frame from the first base. Trimmed from V: 5 bases; trimmed from J: 7 bases; junction bases lacking a gene match: 2. CDR1 and CDR2, looked up from the germline V gene (reference sequence), are PRHDT and FYEKMQ. The immunoSEQ Assay, a bias-controlled multiplex PCR, was used to amplify TCRbeta CDR3 regions from genomic DNA. Per the original workflow: Nucleated cell counts per sample were estimated from amplification of reference gene primers within the assay. To quantify the absolute abundance of each unique TCRbeta CDR3 rearrangement, sequence reads were collapsed and filtered. For each sample, productive Simpson clonality was calculated as the square root of Simpson's diversity index across productive rearrangements. In TCRdb, the immuneACCESS table is reduced to in-frame sequences with V and J assigned. These tables do not hold every clone; where another copy was compared, an unresolved V gene accounts for under half, and the others remain unexplained. Clone size and the V and J calls come from that table; the DNA yielded D and trimming. For this sample there are tens of thousands of clones; roughly 81% appear just once. The top ten clonotypes cover around 5.2% of the sample.

Results the study describes overall, beyond this receptor: How much clinical and demographic metadata was included differed by source and by participant, and the metadata was provided uncurated.

The TCR originated in a man aged 80 or over with COVID-19, enrolled during active disease. Sequenced sample: peripheral blood. This receptor chain uses TRBV13 and TRBJ1-6, with TRBD1 matching 10 junction bases. The DNA reads as follows: TGTGCCAGCAGCGCGGGACAGGGGAATTCACCCCTCCACTTT. This yields the protein CASSAGQGNSPLHF.